The 19 T cell receptor beta chains presented below share a single source sample, sequenced in a study of PD-1 blockade in mismatch repair-deficient tumors. TCRdb's table, derived via immunoSEQ multiplex PCR, lists solely in-frame clones and lacks some. The sample has around 120,000 clones, about 88% seen once. Sample: peripheral blood, taken 44 weeks after starting pembrolizumab. Every receptor here comes from an adult with mismatch repair-deficient cancer.

In DNA form, the CDR3 reads TGTGCCAGCAGCACGGGGCGGGAGGTGAAGTACAATGAGCAGTTCTTC. It is translated as CASSTGREVKYNEQFF. The chain carries TRBV5-6 and TRBJ2-1; 8 bases fit TRBD2. The J segment lost 4 bases and the V segment lost 4 bases, leaving 10 bases of the junction unmatched. The CDR3 loop spans 16 amino acids. Germline assignment: CDR1 SGHDT and CDR2 YYEEEE.

The V gene is TRBV7-8, the J gene TRBJ2-1, with D possibly being TRBD1 (5 bases). The CDR3 loop spans 15 amino acids. Between the trimmed V and J ends, which lost 4 bases and 1 base, there was a span of 11 bases. Germline loops: CDR1 SGHVS, CDR2 FQNEAQ. CDR3 in DNA: TGTGCCAGCAGCTGGGCAGGGCATTCCTACAATGAGCAGTTCTTC. This codes for CASSWAGHSYNEQFF. The complete variable domain, with remaining parts taken from reference TRBV7-8 and TRBJ2-1, reads GAGVSQSPRYKVAKRGQDVALRCDPISGHVSLFWYQQALGQGPEFLTYFQNEAQLDKSGLPSDRFFAERPEGSVSTLKIQRTQQEDSAVYLCASSWAGHSYNEQFFGPGTRLTVL.

The chain employs TRBV6-1 and TRBJ2-3, with TRBD1 identical over 9 bases. The germline CDR1 and CDR2 sequences are MNHNS and SASEGT. The CDR3 sequence is 14 residues long. V dropped 5 bases and J dropped 5; count of bases not matched to a gene: 5. CDR3 amino acids: CASSWDRELDTQYF. CDR3 nucleotides: TGTGCCAGCAGTTGGGACAGGGAGCTAGATACGCAGTATTTT.

The V and J genes are TRBV5-6 and TRBJ1-4; 8 positions agree with TRBD1. The length of the CDR3 is 18 residues. V trimming: 0 bases; J trimming: 5 bases; junction bases outside the gene matches: 12. Germline loops: CDR1 SGHDT, CDR2 YYEEEE. The CDR3 sequence is CASSLGLGTGPPNEKLFF. As DNA, the CDR3 is TGTGCCAGCAGCTTGGGGTTAGGGACAGGTCCGCCGAATGAAAAACTGTTTTTT. Together with reference TRBV5-6 and TRBJ1-4, the CDR3 gives the full variable domain: DAGVTQSPTHLIKTRGQQVTLRCSPKSGHDTVSWYQQALGQGPQFIFQYYEEEERQRGNFPDRFSGHQFPNYSSELNVNALLLGDSALYLCASSLGLGTGPPNEKLFFGSGTQLSVL.

In this sample, this clone turned up a few times. The chain couples TRBV7-2 to TRBJ2-7; the D is unclear. CDR1 is SGHTA and CDR2 is FQGNSA in the germline V gene. Trimming stripped 1 base from V and 0 bases from J, with 4 bases between. The CDR3 has 13 amino acids. The CDR3 coding sequence is TGTGCCAGCAGCTTAGGGCGCTCCTACGAGCAGTACTTC. Its translation is CASSLGRSYEQYF.

This rearrangement joins TRBV4-1 to TRBJ1-5; weak D call: TRBD1 (6 bases). V was shortened by 2 bases and J by 7 bases, with 15 bases between the two germline ends. Germline values: CDR1 MGHRA, CDR2 YSYEKL. The CDR3 totals 15 residues. The CDR3 loop reads CASSQFTGNNQPQHF. DNA for the CDR3: TGCGCCAGCAGCCAATTTACAGGGAATAACCAGCCCCAGCATTTT.

The V and J genes are TRBV5-1 and TRBJ1-1; D call uncertain. The CDR3 loop spans 14 amino acids. The V gene lost 2 bases and the J gene lost 4 bases, with 12 bases spanning the gap. The germline gives CDR1 SGHRS, CDR2 YFSETQ. The CDR3 DNA follows: TGCGCCAGCAGCTTCTCGAGAGAGAGCACTGAAGCTTTCTTT. Its translation: CASSFSRESTEAFF.

This chain links TRBV5-4 with TRBJ1-3; D gene uncertain. The V end lost 4 bases, the J end lost 0 bases, and 14 bases lay between the germline ends. The germline V gene encodes CDR1 SGHNT and CDR2 YYREEE (reference sequence). The CDR3 contains 16 residues. CDR3 nucleotides: TGTGCCAGCAGCCAGACGGTCGCTACCTCTGGAAACACCATATATTTT. It specifies CASSQTVATSGNTIYF. The full variable domain, its missing parts supplied by reference TRBV5-4 and TRBJ1-3, is ETGVTQSPTHLIKTRGQQVTLRCSSQSGHNTVSWYQQALGQGPQFIFQYYREEENGRGNFPPRFSGLQFPNYSSELNVNALELDDSALYLCASSQTVATSGNTIYFGEGSWLTVV.

The chain employs TRBV29-1 and TRBJ1-1; no firm D call. CDR3 length: 12 amino acids. In germline, CDR1 is SQVTM, CDR2 ANQGSEA. V lost 4 bases and J 0 bases, leaving 6 bases between the germline ends. CDR3 in amino acids: CSVARMNTEAFF. The CDR3 DNA sequence: TGCAGCGTTGCCCGCATGAACACTGAAGCTTTCTTT.

This clone was seen a handful of times. This chain uses TRBV20-1 with TRBJ2-3, with D unresolved. Trimming cost V 0 bases and J 7 bases, with 5 bases left between them. This CDR3 is 11 amino acids long. Germline V gene sequence: CDR1 DFQATT, CDR2 SNEGSKA (reference sequence). In DNA form, the CDR3 reads TGCAGTGCTAGAGATAAACATACGCAGTATTTT. Protein: CSARDKHTQYF.

The chain is built from TRBV6-1 and TRBJ2-2, with TRBD2 identical over 7 bases. The CDR3 extends over 16 amino acids. Losses at the gene ends were 2 bases for V and 4 bases for J; bases not matched to a gene: 7. Germline lookup yields CDR1 MNHNS and CDR2 SASEGT. CDR3 loop: CASSEPTSIGTGELFF. Here the CDR3 DNA reads TGTGCCAGCAGTGAACCGACTAGCATTGGCACCGGGGAGCTGTTTTTT.

Here the CDR3 reads CASSLAFAGVSTVNEQFF. DNA for the CDR3: TGTGCCAGCAGCTTAGCCTTCGCGGGAGTCAGTACTGTAAATGAGCAGTTCTTC. J is TRBJ2-1 and V is TRBV7-6, with 7 bases identical to TRBD2. V lost 0 bases and J lost 7; bases outside the gene matches: 15. Germline loops: CDR1 SGHVS, CDR2 FNYEAQ. This CDR3 contains 18 residues.

J is TRBJ2-1 and V is TRBV11-3, with 11 nucleotides matching TRBD2. The CDR3 has 17 residues. The V and J ends lost 1 base and 1 base, in that order; junction bases with no gene match: 3. Germline CDR1 is SGHNT and CDR2 is YENEEA. DNA of the CDR3: TGTGCCAGCAGCTTAGTTGGGACTAGCGGATCCTACAATGAGCAGTTCTTC. It specifies CASSLVGTSGSYNEQFF.

This chain connects TRBV14 to TRBJ2-3; TRBD2 aligns across 13 bases. Germline assignment: CDR1 SGHDN and CDR2 FVKESK. Trimming at V came to 3 bases and at J to 6 bases, leaving 3 bases not matched to a gene. This CDR3 has 15 residues. The CDR3 DNA is TGTGCCAGCAGCCAGACTAGCGGGAGGTCCGATACGCAGTATTTT. Amino acid sequence: CASSQTSGRSDTQYF.

V and J are TRBV28 and TRBJ1-1, with D unclear. Germline values: CDR1 MDHEN, CDR2 SYDVKM. CDR3 length: 12 residues. V was clipped by 7 bases and J by 6 bases, with 12 bases between them. The CDR3 here is CASTKRWAEAFF. CDR3 DNA sequence: TGTGCCAGCACCAAGAGGTGGGCTGAAGCTTTCTTT. The entire variable domain, with the rest obtained from reference TRBV28 and TRBJ1-1, is as follows: DVKVTQSSRYLVKRTGEKVFLECVQDMDHENMFWYRQDPGLGLRLIYFSYDVKMKEKGDIPEGYSVSREKKERFSLILESASTNQTSMYLCASTKRWAEAFFGQGTRLTVV.

The chain couples TRBV5-4 to TRBJ1-1; TRBD1 matches at 7 bases. Per the germline V gene, CDR1 is SGHNT and CDR2 is YYREEE (reference sequence). The CDR3 length is 18 residues. V trimming: 0 bases; J trimming: 0 bases; junction bases outside the gene matches: 11. The DNA of the CDR3 is TGTGCCAGCAGCTTGGCCGCAGGGGGGCCCTTGATGAACACTGAAGCTTTCTTT. It specifies CASSLAAGGPLMNTEAFF.

This chain uses TRBV4-1 with TRBJ2-7; 10 nucleotides agree with TRBD2. V dropped 0 bases and J dropped 4; count of bases not matched to a gene: 3. The CDR3 has 15 residues. Germline-derived CDR1 and CDR2 are MGHRA and YSYEKL. The CDR3 nucleotides read TGCGCCAGCAGCCAAGAGACTAGCGGGTGGTACGAGCAGTACTTC. It codes for CASSQETSGWYEQYF.

The rearrangement joins TRBV28 to TRBJ1-3, with 8 bases matching TRBD1. Trimming cost V 9 bases and J 0 bases; bases outside gene matches: 7. Germline lookup yields CDR1 MDHEN and CDR2 SYDVKM. CDR3 length: 15 amino acids. For the CDR3, the DNA is TGTGCCAGTCAGGGGGCCATCTCCTCTGGAAACACCATATATTTT. Protein: CASQGAISSGNTIYF.

The chain carries TRBV18 and TRBJ1-1; 7 nucleotides agree with TRBD1. The CDR3 spans 18 residues. V lost 3 bases and J lost 7; bases outside the gene matches: 20. The germline gives CDR1 KGHSH, CDR2 LQKENI. The CDR3 here is CASSPTPTGSGLVGEAFF. Written as DNA, the CDR3 is TGTGCCAGCTCACCCACACCGACAGGGTCGGGTTTGGTAGGTGAAGCTTTCTTT.